These 17 T cell receptor beta chains were sequenced from one sample in a study of cytomegalovirus exposure and HLA in healthy donors (dated 2017 in TCRdb). The library was built by means of the immunoSEQ multiplex PCR assay. A mixture of 60 forward primers for TCR Vbeta segments and 13 reverse primers for TCR Jbeta segments was used in the multiplex PCR. This is the immuneACCESS table as TCRdb keeps it, with only in-frame sequences that have V and J called. A part of the clones is gone; compared with another copy, unresolved V genes explain less than half, and the rest is unexplained. This sample comprises over 110,000 clones, approximately 79% of them detected only once. Roughly 10% of the sample goes to the ten largest clones. The sample consisted of PBMCs. The receptor set was obtained from a woman in her forties or fifties in good health and CMV-seropositive.

This clone is a singleton in its sample. The chain employs TRBV30 and TRBJ1-5, with a possible D match to TRBD1 (6 bases). Germline V gene data show CDR1 as GTSNPN and CDR2 as SVGIG (reference sequence). The germline V and J ends were trimmed by 3 bases and 6 bases, with 15 bases remaining between them. The CDR3 spans 14 residues. CDR3 coding DNA: TGTGCCTGGAGCCCCAGGGGAGGGGGTCAGCCCCAGCATTTT. Its translation is CAWSPRGGGQPQHF.

This clone was found a few times. This chain uses TRBV19 with TRBJ2-3; 7 bases map to TRBD2. The V gene's germline CDR1 is LNHDA and CDR2 SQIVND (reference sequence). Unmatched junction bases numbered 13, after V lost 5 bases and J lost 2 bases. The CDR3 is 17 amino acids. The CDR3 here is CASSYRGAGRATDTQYF. The CDR3, as DNA: TGTGCCAGTAGTTACCGTGGAGCGGGGCGGGCCACAGATACGCAGTATTTT.

The chain links TRBV7-8 to TRBJ2-5; TRBD1 matches 7 bases. The J call could be wrong; TRBJ2-7 is a better fit for the DNA end. CDR3 length: 16 amino acids. Germline V CDR1 and CDR2: SGHVS, FQNEAQ. This CDR3 is CASSLMTGSDIYEQYF. CDR3 DNA sequence: TGTGCCAGCAGCTTGATGACAGGGTCGGACATCTACGAGCAGTACTTC.

The gene calls are TRBV6-1 and TRBJ2-1, with 14 positions matching TRBD2. The CDR3 length is 16 residues. V dropped 0 bases and J dropped 7; count of bases not matched to a gene: 2. Germline values: CDR1 MNHNS, CDR2 SASEGT. The CDR3 spells CASSEAGLAGANEQFF. CDR3 nucleotide sequence: TGTGCCAGCAGTGAAGCGGGACTAGCGGGGGCAAATGAGCAGTTCTTC.

This clone appeared a single time. The chain recombines TRBV6-5 with TRBJ2-2; D remains unclear. Deletions cut 2 bases from V and 1 base from J, with 5 bases between. Germline CDR1 reads MNHEY; CDR2 reads SVGAGI. There are 14 residues in the CDR3. The CDR3 protein is CASSYAVNTGELFF. Here the CDR3 DNA reads TGTGCCAGCAGTTACGCGGTGAACACCGGGGAGCTGTTTTTT.

The rearrangement joins TRBV18 to TRBJ2-2; no firm D call. Trimming removed 6 bases from V and 2 bases from J, with 13 bases in between. The CDR3 is 15 residues long. Germline CDR1 reads KGHSH; CDR2 reads LQKENI. The CDR3 protein is CASSPTAYNTGELFF. Here the CDR3 DNA reads TGTGCCAGCTCGCCCACAGCCTATAACACCGGGGAGCTGTTTTTT. Together with reference TRBV18 and TRBJ2-2, the CDR3 gives the full variable domain: NAGVMQNPRHLVRRRGQEARLRCSPMKGHSHVYWYRQLPEEGLKFMVYLQKENIIDESGMPKERFSAEFPKEGPSILRIQQVVRGDSAAYFCASSPTAYNTGELFFGEGSRLTVL.

The rearrangement uses TRBV4-2 and TRBJ1-4, with TRBD1 as a possible D gene (5 bases). CDR1 and CDR2 from the germline V gene are LGHNA and YNFKEQ. The CDR3 sequence is 16 residues long. V dropped 4 bases and J dropped 1 base, with 13 bases sitting between them. CDR3 sequence (DNA): TGTGCCAGCAGCCCCCTGGGGGGGGGAACTAATGAAAAACTGTTTTTT. Translating gives CASSPLGGGTNEKLFF.

V usage is TRBV4-1 and J usage is TRBJ1-1; no firm D call. CDR1 MGHRA and CDR2 YSYEKL come from the germline V gene. V lost 1 base and J lost 3, with 12 bases in between. The CDR3 contains 15 residues. Here the CDR3 reads CASSQVRRVYTEAFF. The CDR3 DNA follows: TGCGCCAGCAGCCAAGTGAGGAGGGTTTACACTGAAGCTTTCTTT.

This chain connects TRBV30 to TRBJ1-2, with 7 bases matching TRBD1. Trimming cost V 3 bases and J 12 bases; bases outside gene matches: 7. The CDR3 consists of 11 residues. Germline CDR1 and CDR2: GTSNPN and SVGIG (reference sequence). Here the CDR3 reads CAWRTGFVDTF. The DNA of the CDR3 is TGTGCCTGGAGGACAGGGTTTGTAGACACCTTC.

The chain combines TRBV27 with TRBJ2-3; tentative D call: TRBD1 (5 bases). The CDR3 is made up of 18 amino acids. CDR1 MNHEY and CDR2 SMNVEV come from the germline V gene (reference sequence). Between the trimmed V and J ends, which lost 3 bases and 0 bases, there was a span of 19 bases. The CDR3 here is CASSFWAGHLLSTDTQYF. The CDR3 DNA follows: TGTGCCAGCAGTTTTTGGGCCGGACACCTACTCAGCACAGATACGCAGTATTTT.

This clone showed up just a few times. This sequence joins TRBV10-3 and TRBJ1-1; no definite D call. V shed 3 bases and J shed 10 bases, with 9 bases lying between them. CDR1 and CDR2 from the germline V gene are ENHRY and SYGVKD. There are 11 residues in the CDR3. CDR3 nucleotide sequence: TGTGCCATCAGTGACATTTCAGGAGCTTTCTTT. Translating it yields CAISDISGAFF.

The chain recombines TRBV29-1 with TRBJ2-2, with 11 bases identical to TRBD1. This CDR3 comprises 14 residues. V gave up 7 bases and J gave up 4 bases; unmatched junction bases: 5. In germline, CDR1 is SQVTM, CDR2 ANQGSEA. The CDR3 spells CSAGTGGVTGELFF. CDR3 sequence (DNA): TGCAGCGCCGGGACAGGGGGTGTCACCGGGGAGCTGTTTTTT.

This chain connects TRBV4-2 to TRBJ2-2; the match to TRBD1 covers 7 bases. The CDR3 length is 13 residues. CDR1 and CDR2 from the germline V gene are LGHNA and YNFKEQ. V was pared by 4 bases and J by 9 bases, with 5 bases of the junction left unmatched. Written as DNA, the CDR3 is TGTGCCAGCAGCCCTACAGGGGTTTGGGAGCTGTTTTTT. Translation gives CASSPTGVWELFF.

The chain is built from TRBV19 and TRBJ1-1; a weak D match, TRBD1 (6 bases). CDR3 length: 10 amino acids. V lost 7 bases and J 6 bases, leaving 6 bases between the germline ends. Germline V lookup: CDR1 LNHDA, CDR2 SQIVND (reference sequence). As DNA, the CDR3 is TGTGCCAGTAAGGGGGCTGAAGCTTTCTTT. Translating gives CASKGAEAFF.

The chain has TRBV2 and TRBJ2-2, with 7 bases matching TRBD1. V lost 8 bases to trimming and J lost 4 bases; unmatched junction nucleotides: 10. This CDR3 contains 15 residues. Germline CDR1 is SNHLY and CDR2 is FYNNEI. CDR3 sequence: CASLRDSITTGELFF. The CDR3 bases are TGTGCCAGCCTCCGGGACAGCATAACCACCGGGGAGCTGTTTTTT.

The rearrangement uses TRBV5-1 and TRBJ1-6; 9 bases match TRBD1. Per the germline V gene, CDR1 is SGHRS and CDR2 is YFSETQ. The CDR3 covers 14 residues. V lost 5 bases and J lost 5; bases outside the gene matches: 2. The CDR3 nucleotides read TGCGCCAGCAGACAGGGGGCGGATAATTCACCCCTCCACTTT. Residues: CASRQGADNSPLHF.

CDR3 loop: CASSYNTHSNQPQHF. The CDR3 DNA follows: TGTGCCAGCAGTTACAACACCCATAGCAATCAGCCCCAGCATTTT. J is TRBJ1-5 and V is TRBV28, with D hard to call. Trimming took 4 bases from V and 0 from J, leaving 10 bases between them. This CDR3 is built from 15 residues. CDR1 is MDHEN, CDR2 SYDVKM, per germline.